The TCR beta chain under discussion was sequenced for a study of T-cell reconstitution after alpha-beta-depleted transplantation in children (TCRdb year 2016). For the wider study: T-cell immune reconstitution after TCRalphabeta/CD19-depleted allogeneic hematopoietic cell transplantation in children was quantitatively tracked in the study by means of TCR repertoire profiling.

Summary of the overall study and its limitations: Hyperexpanded clone frequencies declined over subsequent months; after one year, T-cell counts and TCRbeta diversity were mostly attributed to newly produced T cells. In some patients, high TCRbeta diversity at day 60 was attributed to recipient T cells and intrathymic progenitors that had survived conditioning. About two months after transplant, the apparently early recovery of alphabetaT-cell counts reportedly depended on just several hundred clones that had expanded rapidly and came from non-depleted graft cells.

The sample's treatment or condition, from its label and the paper: allogeneic hematopoietic cell transplantation with graft depleted of TCRalphabeta T cells and CD19 B cells. TCRalphabeta/CD19-depleted allogeneic hematopoietic cell grafts were given to the transplant recipients, all of whom were children. V ends up 1 base short and J 5 bases short, with an unmatched junction base count of 10. The CDR3, from cysteine to phenylalanine, totals 17 residues. The entry retains the CDR3 DNA only, 51 bases that are in frame from base 1. From the germline V gene, CDR1 is LGHNA and CDR2 is YSLEER. Library preparation used PCR. Sequencing was performed on an Illumina HiSeq 2500. TCR libraries were prepared with molecular barcoding, using unique molecular identifiers to normalize TCRbeta repertoire quantification. TCRdb reprocessed the public reads (quality trimming at Q25 with fastp, clone calling with MiXCR) and kept in-frame beta chains. Each CDR3 protein gets just one entry, which takes the most common genes and DNA from the rows behind it. The sample table lists about 460,000 distinct CDR3 sequences, 11% of them with a count of one. The ten largest account for around 15% of the sample.

This clonotype was detected a few times. This receptor's antigen is unknown. The record has no base qualities; no much larger clone is one base away. The rearrangement joined TRBV4-3 to TRBJ1-5, and TRBD1 matches 8 of the central bases. The sample was PBMCs, mostly from graft donor cells, taken 180 days after TCRalphabeta/CD19-depleted stem cell transplant. The clonotype comes from a female patient aged 2 to 10 who had a stem cell transplant for aplastic anemia, so the T cells may come from the graft donor. CDR3 protein: CASSQVGQEFYDQPQHF. The DNA sequence reads TGCGCCAGCAGCCAAGTGGGACAGGAGTTCTATGATCAGCCCCAGCATTTT.